These 29 T cell receptor beta chains were sequenced from one sample in a study of OX40 agonist ivuxolimab in advanced cancers. Generated by immunoSEQ multiplex PCR, the TCRdb table keeps only in-frame clones and is missing some. This repertoire shows 7,000 to 9,500 clones, about 90% found once; its top ten account for just under 30%. This specimen consisted of CD4+ or CD8+ T cells sorted from blood, obtained in a trial of the OX40 agonist ivuxolimab. These receptors were obtained from an adult with an advanced solid tumor such as melanoma, head and neck, liver or kidney cancer.

This clone was recorded only once. This chain links TRBV27 with TRBJ2-1, with a possible D match to TRBD2 (5 bases). The CDR3 has 12 residues. V lost 6 bases and J lost 8, with 11 bases in between. Germline CDR1 MNHEY, CDR2 SMNVEV (reference sequence). CDR3 bases: TGTGCCAGCAGGGTGACTATCCATGAGCAGTTCTTC. It yields the protein CASRVTIHEQFF.

The V and J genes are TRBV28 and TRBJ2-1, with 7 bases aligning to TRBD2. The CDR3 totals 14 residues. Germline values: CDR1 MDHEN, CDR2 SYDVKM. The junction had 5 bases not matched to a gene; V was cut back by 3 bases and J by 6 bases. CDR3 coding DNA: TGTGCCAGCAGTTTCGGGGGGAGGGGCAATGAGCAGTTCTTC. It specifies CASSFGGRGNEQFF. The whole variable domain, remainder taken from reference TRBV28 and TRBJ2-1, is DVKVTQSSRYLVKRTGEKVFLECVQDMDHENMFWYRQDPGLGLRLIYFSYDVKMKEKGDIPEGYSVSREKKERFSLILESASTNQTSMYLCASSFGGRGNEQFFGPGTRLTVL.

This clone showed up just a few times. The identical CDR3 is also encoded by other nucleotide sequences in the sample. The chain employs TRBV28 and TRBJ2-2; D unresolved. Germline CDR1 reads MDHEN; CDR2 reads SYDVKM. The CDR3 runs to 14 residues. V shed 2 bases and J shed 1 base, with 5 bases lying between them. Here the CDR3 reads CASSLRQNTGELFF. CDR3 in DNA: TGTGCCAGCAGTTTACGTCAGAACACCGGGGAGCTGTTTTTT.

The genes are TRBV6-5 and TRBJ2-1; unclear D gene. Between the trimmed V and J ends, which lost 5 bases and 2 bases, there was a span of 7 bases. The CDR3 spans 13 residues. Germline-derived CDR1 and CDR2 are MNHEY and SVGAGI. The CDR3 is CASSHDTYNEQFF. In DNA, the CDR3 is TGTGCCAGCAGTCATGACACCTACAATGAGCAGTTCTTC.

J is TRBJ2-5 and V is TRBV4-1; tentative D call: TRBD2 (6 bases). The CDR3 is 16 amino acids. Germline CDR1 reads MGHRA; CDR2 reads YSYEKL. V was trimmed by 0 bases and J by 2 bases, leaving 13 bases between them. Here the CDR3 DNA reads TGCGCCAGCAGCCAAGAAATAGGGACTTTTCAAGAGACCCAGTACTTC. Protein sequence: CASSQEIGTFQETQYF.

The V and J genes are TRBV11-2 and TRBJ2-2, with 10 bases aligning to TRBD1. V was clipped by 0 bases and J by 3 bases; unmatched bases: 1. The CDR3 sequence is 16 residues long. The germline gives CDR1 SGHAT, CDR2 FQNNGV. The CDR3 is CASSLETGGYTGELFF. The CDR3 DNA sequence: TGTGCCAGCAGCTTAGAGACAGGGGGCTACACCGGGGAGCTGTTTTTT.

This chain links TRBV9 with TRBJ1-3; a possible D gene is TRBD1 (5 bases). The CDR3 loop spans 15 amino acids. Germline V gene data show CDR1 as SGDLS and CDR2 as YYNGEE. Trimming pared 7 bases from V and 0 bases from J, leaving 14 bases between. The CDR3 here is CASGGMPNSGNTIYF. The CDR3 region has the DNA TGTGCCAGCGGGGGGATGCCAAACTCTGGAAACACCATATATTTT.

V usage is TRBV6-5 and J usage is TRBJ2-3; D tentatively reads TRBD1 or TRBD2 (5 bases each). In germline, CDR1 is MNHEY, CDR2 SVGAGI. The CDR3 runs 14 residues. Trimming stripped 7 bases from V and 0 bases from J, with 11 bases between. DNA of the CDR3: TGTGCCAGCATCAGGGAGTCTAGCACAGATACGCAGTATTTT. Protein sequence: CASIRESSTDTQYF.

This chain connects TRBV19 to TRBJ2-1; D gene uncertain. The CDR3 length is 13 residues. Deletions cut 6 bases from V and 0 bases from J, with 6 bases between. The germline V gene encodes CDR1 LNHDA and CDR2 SQIVND (reference sequence). This CDR3 is CASRESSYNEQFF. The DNA for the CDR3 is TGTGCCAGTAGGGAAAGCTCCTACAATGAGCAGTTCTTC. The entire variable domain, with the rest obtained from reference TRBV19 and TRBJ2-1, is as follows: DGGITQSPKYLFRKEGQNVTLSCEQNLNHDAMYWYRQDPGQGLRLIYYSQIVNDFQKGDIAEGYSVSREKKESFPLTVTSAQKNPTAFYLCASRESSYNEQFFGPGTRLTVL.

This chain connects TRBV5-6 to TRBJ2-7, with D uncertain. The V gene's germline CDR1 is SGHDT and CDR2 YYEEEE. The V and J ends lost 0 bases and 7 bases respectively, with 8 bases between them. The CDR3 covers 12 residues. The DNA of the CDR3 is TGTGCCAGCAGCTTGGACTGGGCTGAGCAGTACTTC. It yields the protein CASSLDWAEQYF.

J is TRBJ2-7 and V is TRBV19; no clear D. The V gene lost 0 bases and the J gene lost 3 bases, with 6 bases spanning the gap. The germline V gene has CDR1 LNHDA and CDR2 SQIVND (reference sequence). This CDR3 comprises 13 residues. For the CDR3, the DNA is TGTGCCAGTAGTATAGAGGGGTTCTACGAGCAGTACTTC. Translated: CASSIEGFYEQYF. The full variable domain, in which reference TRBV19 and TRBJ2-7 provide the parts outside the CDR3, is DGGITQSPKYLFRKEGQNVTLSCEQNLNHDAMYWYRQDPGQGLRLIYYSQIVNDFQKGDIAEGYSVSREKKESFPLTVTSAQKNPTAFYLCASSIEGFYEQYFGPGTRLTVT.

This chain connects TRBV11-1 to TRBJ2-7; 7 bases align to TRBD2. The V segment lost 1 base and the J segment 7 bases; nucleotides outside the gene matches: 16. The CDR3 covers 17 residues. Germline CDR1 and CDR2: SGHAT and FQDESV (reference sequence). The CDR3: CASSLVEEASGYEEQYF. The CDR3 region has the DNA TGTGCCAGCAGCTTAGTCGAAGAGGCTAGCGGTTACGAGGAGCAGTACTTC.

The chain uses TRBV27 and TRBJ2-1; 9 bases are a match to TRBD2. Trimming took 0 bases from V and 8 from J; bases not matched to a gene: 11. The CDR3 has 17 residues. CDR1 and CDR2 from the germline V gene are MNHEY and SMNVEV (reference sequence). CDR3 protein: CASSLSAGGPIQDEQFF. CDR3 nucleotide sequence: TGTGCCAGCAGTTTATCGGCGGGAGGGCCAATACAGGATGAGCAGTTCTTC.

The rearrangement uses TRBV4-2 and TRBJ2-1; 7 nucleotides agree with TRBD2. This CDR3 has 14 residues. J lost 3 bases, V lost 1 base, and 0 bases had no gene match. Per the germline V gene, CDR1 is LGHNA and CDR2 is YNFKEQ. The DNA for the CDR3 is TGTGCCAGCAGCCAAGGGACTAGCTACAATGAGCAGTTCTTC. Translation gives CASSQGTSYNEQFF.

V usage is TRBV28 and J usage is TRBJ1-5; 10 bases agree with TRBD1. The CDR3 sequence is 17 residues long. Germline CDR1 MDHEN, CDR2 SYDVKM. Losses at the gene ends were 7 bases for V and 6 bases for J; bases not matched to a gene: 15. Here the CDR3 reads CASTLGGTGDFSQPQHF. The CDR3 DNA follows: TGTGCCAGCACCCTAGGAGGGACAGGGGATTTTAGTCAGCCCCAGCATTTT.

V usage is TRBV5-1 and J usage is TRBJ1-1; no clear D gene. The CDR3 totals 11 residues. CDR1 SGHRS and CDR2 YFSETQ come from the germline V gene. Trimming took 0 bases from V and 7 from J, leaving 4 bases between them. The CDR3 spells CASSLGNEAFF. DNA for the CDR3: TGCGCCAGCAGCTTGGGGAATGAAGCTTTCTTT.

DNA of the CDR3: TGTGCCAGCAGCGTAGATAGCGGGAGTACAGATACGCAGTATTTT. Protein sequence: CASSVDSGSTDTQYF. The chain is built from TRBV9 and TRBJ2-3; the match to TRBD2 covers 9 bases. CDR3 length: 15 amino acids. The ends lost 0 bases at V and 3 bases at J; junction bases unmatched: 2. Germline V gene lookup returns CDR1 SGDLS and CDR2 YYNGEE.

V and J are TRBV7-9 and TRBJ2-7, with 9 bases aligning to TRBD1. Germline V gene data show CDR1 as SEHNR and CDR2 as FQNEAQ (reference sequence). The CDR3 runs to 15 residues. The V gene end was trimmed by 4 bases and the J gene end by 4 bases; junction bases not matched to a gene: 8. CDR3 protein: CASSSKGGQGYEQYF. CDR3 bases: TGTGCCAGCAGCTCAAAGGGGGGACAGGGATACGAGCAGTACTTC.

The chain recombines TRBV19 with TRBJ2-7, with unresolved D. This CDR3 contains 16 residues. Germline CDR1 is LNHDA and CDR2 is SQIVND (reference sequence). V was pared by 1 base and J by 0 bases, with 13 bases between. The CDR3 sequence: CASSIGSVMSSYEQYF. The CDR3 DNA follows: TGTGCCAGTAGTATAGGCTCCGTTATGAGCTCCTACGAGCAGTACTTC.

This clone was detected once. The CDR3 nucleotides read TGTGCCAGCAGGCCCGGGACTCATGACCCTGAAGCTTTCTTT. This codes for CASRPGTHDPEAFF. V gene TRBV6-5 combines with J gene TRBJ1-1; D is possibly TRBD1 (5 bases). The germline gives CDR1 MNHEY, CDR2 SVGAGI. V lost 6 bases to trimming and J lost 6 bases, with 17 bases between them. This CDR3 region has 14 residues.

The table lists this clone with a count of one. V and J are TRBV5-1 and TRBJ2-2; 8 nucleotides match TRBD2. V was pared by 3 bases and J by 7 bases, with 8 bases of the junction left unmatched. In germline, CDR1 is SGHRS, CDR2 YFSETQ. CDR3 size: 15 residues. Here the CDR3 reads CASSWSGRMDGELFF. The DNA of the CDR3 is TGCGCCAGCAGCTGGAGCGGGAGAATGGACGGGGAGCTGTTTTTT.

V gene TRBV27 combines with J gene TRBJ2-2, with D hard to call. This CDR3 is 13 amino acids long. Trimming removed 3 bases from V and 4 bases from J, with 6 bases in between. CDR1 is MNHEY and CDR2 is SMNVEV in the germline V gene (reference sequence). The DNA of the CDR3 is TGTGCCAGCAGTTTCCTGAGCACCGGGGAGCTGTTTTTT. This translates into CASSFLSTGELFF.

The rearrangement links TRBV18 to TRBJ2-7, with D unclear. Per germline, CDR1 KGHSH and CDR2 LQKENI. Trimming shortened V by 2 bases and J by 2 bases, and 10 bases separated the two germline ends. This CDR3 region has 14 residues. The CDR3 reads CASSPSSSPYEQYF. The CDR3 DNA follows: TGTGCCAGCTCACCAAGTAGTTCCCCCTACGAGCAGTACTTC.

The J gene is TRBJ2-3, the V gene TRBV6-5; tentatively, D is TRBD2 (6 bases). The V end lost 2 bases, the J end lost 6 bases, and 12 bases lay between the germline ends. From germline, CDR1 is MNHEY and CDR2 SVGAGI. This CDR3 spans 14 amino acids. The CDR3 coding sequence is TGTGCCAGCAGTTACGGCGGCAGCGGGGATACGCAGTATTTT. Amino acids: CASSYGGSGDTQYF.

V usage is TRBV15 and J usage is TRBJ2-5, with D possibly being TRBD2 (5 bases). The germline CDR1 and CDR2 sequences are LNHNV and YYDKDF (reference sequence). The CDR3 consists of 13 residues. The V and J ends lost 3 bases and 2 bases respectively, with 7 bases between them. This chain's CDR3 is CATSSGVQETQYF. The CDR3 bases are TGTGCCACCAGCAGCGGGGTTCAAGAGACCCAGTACTTC.

This rearrangement joins TRBV9 to TRBJ2-3; D may be TRBD2 (7 bases). The CDR3 is made up of 14 amino acids. Germline CDR1 is SGDLS and CDR2 is YYNGEE. V lost 3 bases to trimming and J lost 4 bases, with 12 bases between them. The CDR3 DNA sequence: TGTGCCAGCAGCGCGGGGGGCGGGGCAGATACGCAGTATTTT. Protein: CASSAGGGADTQYF.

The chain links TRBV9 to TRBJ1-2; no clear D gene. V was shortened by 0 bases and J by 1 base, with 10 bases between the two germline ends. The CDR3 loop spans 15 amino acids. Germline CDR1 is SGDLS and CDR2 is YYNGEE. The CDR3 is CASSVADNYNYGYTF. The DNA of the CDR3 is TGTGCCAGCAGCGTAGCGGATAATTATAACTATGGCTACACCTTC. Full variable domain (rest looked up from reference TRBV9 and TRBJ1-2): DSGVTQTPKHLITATGQRVTLRCSPRSGDLSVYWYQQSLDQGLQFLIQYYNGEERAKGNILERFSAQQFPDLHSELNLSSLELGDSALYFCASSVADNYNYGYTFGSGTRLTVV.

This chain links TRBV5-6 with TRBJ2-7; possibly TRBD1 or TRBD2 for D (5 bases each). Trimming removed 2 bases from V and 0 bases from J, with 12 bases in between. The CDR3 extends over 15 amino acids. CDR1 and CDR2 (germline): SGHDT, YYEEEE. CDR3 in amino acids: CASSLPGTLSYEQYF. In DNA form, the CDR3 reads TGTGCCAGCAGCTTACCCGGGACCCTCTCCTACGAGCAGTACTTC.

The rearrangement joins TRBV15 to TRBJ2-7; unclear D gene. The CDR3 contains 14 residues. Germline CDR1 reads LNHNV; CDR2 reads YYDKDF (reference sequence). V was trimmed by 0 bases and J by 6 bases, leaving 12 bases between them. CDR3 amino acids: CATSRDRSLSEQYF. For the CDR3, the DNA is TGTGCCACCAGCAGAGATCGGAGTCTTAGCGAGCAGTACTTC.